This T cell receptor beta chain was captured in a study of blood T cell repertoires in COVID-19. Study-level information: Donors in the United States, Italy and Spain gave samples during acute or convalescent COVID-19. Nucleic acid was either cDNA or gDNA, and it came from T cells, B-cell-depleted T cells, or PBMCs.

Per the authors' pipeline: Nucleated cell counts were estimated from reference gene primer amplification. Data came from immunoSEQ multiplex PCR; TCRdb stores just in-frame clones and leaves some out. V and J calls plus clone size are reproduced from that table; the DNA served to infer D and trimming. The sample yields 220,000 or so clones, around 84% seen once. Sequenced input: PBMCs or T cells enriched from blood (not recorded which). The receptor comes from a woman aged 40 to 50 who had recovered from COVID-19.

CDR3 in DNA: TGTGCCAGCAGCTTAGGGCTCAGGAACTATGGCTACACCTTC. This translates into CASSLGLRNYGYTF. The chain employs TRBV7-2 and TRBJ1-2, with unresolved D. V lost 1 base to trimming and J lost 2 bases, with 8 bases between them. The CDR3 runs to 14 residues. Germline V gene lookup returns CDR1 SGHTA and CDR2 FQGNSA.